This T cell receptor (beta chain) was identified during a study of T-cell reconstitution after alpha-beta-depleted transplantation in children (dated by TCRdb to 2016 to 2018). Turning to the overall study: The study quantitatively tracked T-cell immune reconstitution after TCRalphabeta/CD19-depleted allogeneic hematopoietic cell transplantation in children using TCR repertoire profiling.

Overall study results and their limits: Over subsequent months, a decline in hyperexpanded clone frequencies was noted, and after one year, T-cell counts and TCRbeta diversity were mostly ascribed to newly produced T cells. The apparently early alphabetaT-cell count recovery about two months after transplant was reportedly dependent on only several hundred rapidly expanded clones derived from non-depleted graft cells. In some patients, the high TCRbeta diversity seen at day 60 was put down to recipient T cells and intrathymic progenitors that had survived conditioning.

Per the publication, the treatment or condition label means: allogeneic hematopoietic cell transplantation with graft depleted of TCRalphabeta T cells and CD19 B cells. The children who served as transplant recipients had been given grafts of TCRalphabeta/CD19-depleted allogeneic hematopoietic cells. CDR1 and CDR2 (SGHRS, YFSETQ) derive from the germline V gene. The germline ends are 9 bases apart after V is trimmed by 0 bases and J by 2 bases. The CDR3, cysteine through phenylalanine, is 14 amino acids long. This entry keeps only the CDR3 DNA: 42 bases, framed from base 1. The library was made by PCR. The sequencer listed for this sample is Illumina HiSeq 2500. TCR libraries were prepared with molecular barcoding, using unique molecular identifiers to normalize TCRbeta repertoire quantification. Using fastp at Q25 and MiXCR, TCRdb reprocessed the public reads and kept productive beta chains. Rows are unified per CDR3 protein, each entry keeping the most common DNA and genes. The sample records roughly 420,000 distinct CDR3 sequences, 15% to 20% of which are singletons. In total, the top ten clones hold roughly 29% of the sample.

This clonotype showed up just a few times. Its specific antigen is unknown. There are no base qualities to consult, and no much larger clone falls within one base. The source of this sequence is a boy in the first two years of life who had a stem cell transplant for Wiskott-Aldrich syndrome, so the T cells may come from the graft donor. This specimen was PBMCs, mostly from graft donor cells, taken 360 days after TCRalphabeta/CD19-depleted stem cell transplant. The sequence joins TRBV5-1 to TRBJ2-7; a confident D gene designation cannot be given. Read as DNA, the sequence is TGCGCCAGCAGCTTGGTGCAGCGCCCCTACGAGCAGTACTTC. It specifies CASSLVQRPYEQYF.